A single sample is the source of the 15 T cell receptor beta chains below, sequenced in a study of T-cell reconstitution after alpha-beta-depleted transplantation in children. Library preparation (for TCRbeta) was performed with unique molecular identifiers. TCRdb independently ran MiXCR on the PCR reads; one entry per CDR3 protein. The repertoire holds 230,000 or so distinct CDR3 sequences, with 12% as singletons. Sequenced material: PBMCs from the stem cell graft donor, taken from the stem cell graft. These TCRs come from a human donor who donated a stem cell graft to a child with acute lymphoblastic leukemia.

This clonotype showed up many times. J is TRBJ2-6 and V is TRBV10-3, with D possibly being TRBD2 (5 bases). With 0 bases removed from V and 2 bases from J, the gap between germline ends came to 5 bases. Looked up from germline, CDR1 is ENHRY and CDR2 is SYGVKD. CDR3 length: 15 amino acids. Written as DNA, the CDR3 is TGTGCCATCAGTGAGTCGAGGGCTGGGGCCAACGTCCTGACTTTC. Translation gives CAISESRAGANVLTF.

This clonotype was seen many times. The V and J genes are TRBV27 and TRBJ2-7; D uncertain. Germline CDR1 MNHEY, CDR2 SMNVEV (reference sequence). This CDR3 spans 14 amino acids. Trimming cost V 3 bases and J 0 bases, with 9 bases left between them. The DNA of the CDR3 is TGTGCCAGCAGTTTCACAGATAGCTCCTACGAGCAGTACTTC. Residues: CASSFTDSSYEQYF.

This clonotype was detected a few times. V usage is TRBV10-3 and J usage is TRBJ1-5; D is perhaps TRBD1 (6 bases). The CDR3 has 16 residues. Germline V gene lookup returns CDR1 ENHRY and CDR2 SYGVKD. The V gene lost 6 bases and the J gene lost 4 bases, with 19 bases spanning the gap. The CDR3 coding sequence is TGTGCCATCAGCCAAGGGGGGGGCGACTCAAATCAGCCCCAGCATTTT. This sequence encodes CAISQGGGDSNQPQHF.

This clonotype was counted a few times. This chain connects TRBV20-1 to TRBJ2-5; 14 bases are a match to TRBD2. Germline CDR1 is DFQATT and CDR2 is SNEGSKA (reference sequence). Trimming removed 6 bases from V and 4 bases from J; junction bases left unmatched: 4. This CDR3 contains 14 residues. CDR3 DNA: TGCAGTGCAGACGGGACTAGCGGGGGAGAGACCCAGTACTTC. Its translation: CSADGTSGGETQYF.

The chain combines TRBV20-1 with TRBJ1-4; 10 bases are a match to TRBD1. Trimming removed 6 bases from V and 5 bases from J; junction bases left unmatched: 6. Per the germline V gene, CDR1 is DFQATT and CDR2 is SNEGSKA (reference sequence). This CDR3 has 14 amino acids. In DNA form, the CDR3 reads TGCAGTGCCTCGACAGGGGGCGTAAATGAAAAACTGTTTTTT. It yields the protein CSASTGGVNEKLFF.

This clonotype was observed many times. The J gene is TRBJ1-4, the V gene TRBV5-1; D not resolved. The V end lost 4 bases, the J end lost 7 bases, and 20 bases lay between the germline ends. This CDR3 contains 16 residues. CDR1 and CDR2 (germline): SGHRS, YFSETQ. CDR3 amino acids: CASSPGVGNYREKLFF. For the CDR3, the DNA is TGCGCCAGCAGCCCCGGTGTGGGGAATTACCGTGAAAAACTGTTTTTT.

The J gene is TRBJ2-1, the V gene TRBV20-1; TRBD1 or TRBD2 may be the D gene (6 bases each). This CDR3 comprises 17 residues. Germline CDR1 DFQATT, CDR2 SNEGSKA (reference sequence). V lost 2 bases and J lost 3, with 20 bases in between. As DNA, the CDR3 is TGCAGTGCTAGAACTCCCGGGGGCCCAGTCAACTACAATGAGCAGTTCTTC. Translated: CSARTPGGPVNYNEQFF.

This clonotype was picked up many times. The chain couples TRBV6-2 or TRBV6-3 to TRBJ2-3, with D unresolved. Germline V gene lookup returns CDR1 MNHEY and CDR2 SVGEGT. Trimming stripped 2 bases from V and 7 bases from J, with 10 bases between. The CDR3 has 13 amino acids. In nucleotides, the CDR3 is TGTGCCAGCAGTTACCCGCTTGGTTATACGCAGTATTTT. It yields the protein CASSYPLGYTQYF.

The chain uses TRBV5-1 and TRBJ2-1, with 7 bases matching TRBD2. The V gene end was trimmed by 4 bases and the J gene end by 8 bases; junction bases not matched to a gene: 12. The CDR3 contains 15 residues. In germline, CDR1 is SGHRS, CDR2 YFSETQ. As DNA, the CDR3 is TGCGCCAGCAGCCTTATGAGCCGGGCGGGAGATGAGCAGTTCTTC. This gives the protein CASSLMSRAGDEQFF.

The table lists this clonotype with many counts. The chain has TRBV4-3 and TRBJ1-2; tentatively, D is TRBD1 (5 bases). Trimming stripped 2 bases from V and 7 bases from J, with 11 bases between. Germline assignment: CDR1 LGHNA and CDR2 YSLEER. The CDR3 has 13 amino acids. CDR3 residues: CASSQIGGAGYTF. CDR3 coding DNA: TGCGCCAGCAGCCAAATTGGCGGGGCTGGCTACACCTTC.

Many counts were recorded for this clonotype. This chain connects TRBV5-1 to TRBJ2-1; no definite D call. Trimming shortened V by 4 bases and J by 0 bases, and 17 bases separated the two germline ends. This CDR3 has 17 amino acids. Germline CDR1 reads SGHRS; CDR2 reads YFSETQ. CDR3 sequence: CASSPTPPMSSYNEQFF. The CDR3, as DNA: TGCGCCAGCAGCCCCACTCCTCCTATGAGCTCCTACAATGAGCAGTTCTTC.

This clonotype was observed at least ten times. This chain links TRBV3-1 with TRBJ2-1; D uncertain. Trimming stripped 3 bases from V and 6 bases from J, with 9 bases between. Per germline, CDR1 LGHDT and CDR2 YNNKEL (reference sequence). CDR3 size: 13 residues. The CDR3 protein is CASSHDFLNEQFF. CDR3 DNA: TGTGCCAGCAGCCACGACTTCCTCAATGAGCAGTTCTTC.

This clonotype was seen ten or more times. The chain recombines TRBV10-3 with TRBJ1-1; D call uncertain. From germline, CDR1 is ENHRY and CDR2 SYGVKD. The CDR3 extends over 12 amino acids. V shed 5 bases and J shed 1 base, with 5 bases lying between them. The DNA of the CDR3 is TGTGCCATCAGTTTAGAGAACACTGAAGCTTTCTTT. Encoded protein: CAISLENTEAFF.

This clonotype was observed at least ten times. The gene calls are TRBV9 and TRBJ1-1; TRBD1 matches at 8 bases. The CDR3 consists of 15 residues. Germline-derived CDR1 and CDR2 are SGDLS and YYNGEE. Unmatched junction bases numbered 3, after V lost 2 bases and J lost 0 bases. This chain's CDR3 is CASSVTGGMNTEAFF. CDR3 coding DNA: TGTGCCAGCAGCGTTACAGGGGGGATGAACACTGAAGCTTTCTTT.

Worth noting for this clonotype: A read error is possible here, since a much larger clone lies one base away. The V gene is TRBV12-3 or TRBV12-4, the J gene TRBJ1-5; unclear D gene. This CDR3 is built from 12 residues. V was cut by 3 bases and J by 7 bases, with 7 bases left in between. CDR3 sequence (DNA): TGTGCCAGCAGTTTTTTCAGACAGCCCCAGCATTTT. Translating it yields CASSFFRQPQHF.